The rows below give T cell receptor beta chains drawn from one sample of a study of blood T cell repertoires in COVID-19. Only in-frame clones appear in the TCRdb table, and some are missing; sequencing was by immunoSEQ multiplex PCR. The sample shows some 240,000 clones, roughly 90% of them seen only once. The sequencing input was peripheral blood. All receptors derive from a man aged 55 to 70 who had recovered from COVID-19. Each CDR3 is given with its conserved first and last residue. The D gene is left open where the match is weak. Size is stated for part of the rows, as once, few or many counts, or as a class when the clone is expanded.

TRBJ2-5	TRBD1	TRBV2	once	CASRDNRGRETQYF	TGTGCCAGCAGGGACAACAGGGGGCGGGAGACCCAGTACTTC
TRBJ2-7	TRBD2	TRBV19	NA	CASSPIAGGRAEQYF	TGTGCCAGTAGTCCCATAGCGGGAGGGAGGGCCGAGCAGTACTTC
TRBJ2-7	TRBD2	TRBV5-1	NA	CASSLASGGTSYEQYF	TGCGCCAGCAGCTTGGCCAGCGGGGGGACCTCCTACGAGCAGTACTTC
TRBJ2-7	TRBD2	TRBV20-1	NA	CSASVSGSSYEQYF	TGCAGTGCTAGTGTTAGCGGGAGCTCCTACGAGCAGTACTTC
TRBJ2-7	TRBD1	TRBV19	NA	CASNRGQGMTYEQYF	TGTGCCAGTAACAGAGGACAGGGGATGACCTACGAGCAGTACTTC
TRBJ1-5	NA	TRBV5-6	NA	CASSLGQGINQPQHF	TGTGCCAGCAGCTTGGGGCAGGGTATCAATCAGCCCCAGCATTTT
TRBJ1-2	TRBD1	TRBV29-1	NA	CSVGDRVGGYTF	TGCAGCGTTGGGGACAGGGTGGGTGGCTACACCTTC
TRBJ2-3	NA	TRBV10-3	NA	CAISESRRGAQADTQYF	TGTGCCATCAGTGAGTCGAGGCGGGGAGCCCAGGCAGATACGCAGTATTTT
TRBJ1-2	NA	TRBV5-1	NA	CASSLVANYGYTF	TGCGCCAGCAGCTTGGTGGCAAACTATGGCTACACCTTC
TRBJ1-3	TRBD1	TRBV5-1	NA	CASRTGEGNTIYF	TGCGCCAGTAGAACAGGGGAAGGAAACACCATATATTTT
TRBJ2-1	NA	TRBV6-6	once	CASSYSTSNEQFF	TGTGCCAGCAGTTACTCGACTAGCAATGAGCAGTTCTTC
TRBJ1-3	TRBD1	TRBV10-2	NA	CASSESGQARQPSGNTIYF	TGCGCCAGCAGTGAGTCGGGACAGGCCAGGCAACCCTCTGGAAACACCATATATTTT
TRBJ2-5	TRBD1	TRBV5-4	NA	CASSLDRDRGAMETQYF	TGTGCCAGCAGCTTAGATCGGGACAGGGGCGCGATGGAGACCCAGTACTTC
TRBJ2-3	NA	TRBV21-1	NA	CASSFGISADTQYF	TGTGCCAGCAGCTTCGGGATCTCGGCAGATACGCAGTATTTT
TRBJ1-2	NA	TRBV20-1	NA	CSARVGGPYTF	TGCAGTGCTAGAGTGGGGGGGCCCTACACCTTC
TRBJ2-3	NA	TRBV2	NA	CASKGLLTDTQYF	TGTGCCAGCAAGGGACTCCTCACAGATACGCAGTATTTT
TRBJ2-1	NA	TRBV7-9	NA	CASTRGQPFYNEQFF	TGTGCCAGCACCCGAGGACAGCCCTTCTACAATGAGCAGTTCTTC
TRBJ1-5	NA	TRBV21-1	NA	CAGLQGPRRYSNQPQHF	TGTGCCGGATTACAGGGGCCCCGTCGATATAGCAATCAGCCCCAGCATTTT
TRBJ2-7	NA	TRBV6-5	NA	CASSPLYYEQYF	TGTGCCAGCAGTCCACTCTATTACGAGCAGTACTTC
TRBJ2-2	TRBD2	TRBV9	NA	CASGPGLAVNGELFF	TGTGCCAGCGGACCGGGACTAGCGGTCAATGGGGAGCTGTTTTTT
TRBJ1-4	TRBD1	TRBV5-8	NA	CASSQGTGTTNEKLFF	TGTGCCAGCAGCCAAGGGACAGGGACCACTAATGAAAAACTGTTTTTT
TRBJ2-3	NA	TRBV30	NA	CAWSVHARGPDTQYF	TGTGCCTGGAGTGTACACGCGCGGGGGCCAGATACGCAGTATTTT
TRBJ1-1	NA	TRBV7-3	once	CASSTGLNTEAFF	TGTGCCAGCAGCACGGGATTAAACACTGAAGCTTTCTTT
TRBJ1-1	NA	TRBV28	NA	CASTTPGRTEAFF	TGTGCCAGCACTACCCCAGGGCGGACTGAAGCTTTCTTT
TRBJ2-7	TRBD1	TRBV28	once	CASSTNWGQGSYEQYF	TGTGCCAGCAGTACGAATTGGGGACAGGGGTCCTACGAGCAGTACTTC
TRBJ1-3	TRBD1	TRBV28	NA	CASSVMGTGLSGNTIYF	TGTGCCAGCAGTGTAATGGGGACAGGGCTCTCTGGAAACACCATATATTTT
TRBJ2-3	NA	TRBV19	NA	CASSIVVGGADTQYF	TGTGCCAGTAGTATTGTGGTAGGGGGGGCAGATACGCAGTATTTT
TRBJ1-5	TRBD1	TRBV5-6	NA	CASSTGTANQPQHF	TGTGCCAGCAGCACTGGGACAGCTAATCAGCCCCAGCATTTT
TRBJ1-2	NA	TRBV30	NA	CAWSKGGNYGYTF	TGTGCCTGGAGTAAGGGAGGCAACTATGGCTACACCTTC
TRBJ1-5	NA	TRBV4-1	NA	CASSQDPGAGNQPQHF	TGCGCCAGCAGCCAAGATCCTGGAGCGGGCAATCAGCCCCAGCATTTT
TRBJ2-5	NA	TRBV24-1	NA	CATSESEFETQYF	TGTGCCACCAGTGAGAGCGAGTTTGAGACCCAGTACTTC
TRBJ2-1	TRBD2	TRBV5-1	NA	CASSLLWGTSGREQFF	TGCGCCAGCAGCTTATTGTGGGGGACTAGCGGGAGGGAGCAGTTCTTC
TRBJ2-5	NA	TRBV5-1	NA	CASSYRHRAKETQYF	TGCGCCAGCAGCTATCGGCACAGGGCGAAAGAGACCCAGTACTTC
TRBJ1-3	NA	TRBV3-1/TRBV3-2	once	CASSQAGSGNTIYF	TGTGCCAGCAGCCAAGCAGGGTCCGGAAACACCATATATTTT